The 27 T cell receptor beta chains below were found in one sample sequenced in a study of blood T cell repertoires in COVID-19 (TCRdb year 2020). Library prep was done by the immunoSEQ multiplex PCR assay. TCRdb limited this immuneACCESS table to in-frame rearrangements with V and J called. A share of clones is missing; checked studies link under half to unresolved V genes, and the rest is unexplained. This sample is represented by approximately 210,000 clones; 80% to 90% of them were singletons. The ten most abundant clones make up more than 1.4% of the sample. The sequencing sample was made of peripheral blood. Every receptor here comes from a young man with active or convalescent COVID-19.

This clone was recorded only once. The chain joins TRBV11-2 to TRBJ1-1; D is undetermined. The CDR3 has 13 amino acids. CDR1 is SGHAT and CDR2 is FQNNGV in the germline V gene. V gave up 5 bases and J gave up 1 base, with 8 bases separating them. The CDR3 reads CASSKRENTEAFF. CDR3 nucleotides: TGTGCCAGCAGCAAAAGAGAGAACACTGAAGCTTTCTTT.

The CDR3 region is CASSSPAGGLEGYGYTF. The CDR3 DNA reads TGTGCCAGCAGTTCACCGGCAGGGGGCTTGGAGGGCTATGGCTACACCTTC. The chain links TRBV28 to TRBJ1-2; 8 bases agree with TRBD1. Per germline, CDR1 MDHEN and CDR2 SYDVKM. The V segment lost 4 bases and the J segment 4 bases; nucleotides outside the gene matches: 14. The CDR3 runs 17 residues.

The J gene is TRBJ2-1, the V gene TRBV5-1; TRBD2 is a possible D gene (6 bases). The V and J ends lost 0 bases and 5 bases respectively, with 21 bases between them. This CDR3 has 18 amino acids. Germline V gives CDR1 SGHRS, CDR2 YFSETQ. CDR3 sequence reads: CASSLAGGAPRVDNEQFF. As DNA, the CDR3 is TGCGCCAGCAGCTTGGCCGGGGGAGCCCCAAGAGTGGACAATGAGCAGTTCTTC. Full variable domain (missing parts from reference TRBV5-1 and TRBJ2-1): KAGVTQTPRYLIKTRGQQVTLSCSPISGHRSVSWYQQTPGQGLQFLFEYFSETQRNKGNFPGRFSGRQFSNSRSEMNVSTLELGDSALYLCASSLAGGAPRVDNEQFFGPGTRLTVL.

This rearrangement joins TRBV2 to TRBJ2-3; D is possibly TRBD2 (5 bases). Germline CDR1 reads SNHLY; CDR2 reads FYNNEI. The CDR3 has 15 amino acids. V shed 3 bases and J shed 0 bases, with 10 bases lying between them. CDR3 in amino acids: CASSDGRGSTDTQYF. The CDR3 DNA sequence: TGTGCCAGCAGTGACGGTCGCGGGAGCACAGATACGCAGTATTTT. Combining the CDR3 with reference TRBV2 and TRBJ2-3 gives the whole variable domain EPEVTQTPSHQVTQMGQEVILRCVPISNHLYFYWYRQILGQKVEFLVSFYNNEISEKSEIFDDQFSVERPDGSNFTLKIRSTKLEDSAMYFCASSDGRGSTDTQYFGPGTRLTVL.

This sequence joins TRBV14 and TRBJ1-2; maybe TRBD1 (5 bases). CDR1 and CDR2 (germline): SGHDN, FVKESK. This CDR3 has 15 residues. Trimming left V 0 bases short and J 2 bases short, with 10 bases between. For the CDR3, the DNA is TGTGCCAGCAGCCAAGATCAGGGCAAAAACTATGGCTACACCTTC. Translation gives CASSQDQGKNYGYTF.

This sequence joins TRBV9 and TRBJ2-1; 11 positions agree with TRBD2. The CDR3 has 16 amino acids. V was pared by 2 bases and J by 3 bases, with 4 bases of the junction left unmatched. The germline V gene encodes CDR1 SGDLS and CDR2 YYNGEE. The CDR3 DNA reads TGTGCCAGCAGCGTCGTAACTAGCGGGGGCTACAATGAGCAGTTCTTC. This gives the protein CASSVVTSGGYNEQFF.

J is TRBJ2-5 and V is TRBV24-1; possibly TRBD1 for D (5 bases). The germline CDR1 and CDR2 sequences are KGHDR and SFDVKD. V was trimmed by 3 bases and J by 3 bases, leaving 16 bases between them. The CDR3 spans 16 residues. The DNA of the CDR3 is TGTGCCACCAGTGATCCCCGACAGCCTTGGGAAGAGACCCAGTACTTC. Translating gives CATSDPRQPWEETQYF.

The chain uses TRBV7-9 and TRBJ2-1, with 7 bases that match TRBD2. The germline CDR1 and CDR2 sequences are SEHNR and FQNEAQ (reference sequence). With V trimmed by 5 bases and J by 5 bases, 12 bases remained unmatched. The CDR3 extends over 16 amino acids. The CDR3 sequence: CASSPLAGPNNNEQFF. The CDR3 DNA reads as TGTGCCAGCAGCCCCTTAGCGGGCCCCAATAACAATGAGCAGTTCTTC.

V usage is TRBV7-9 and J usage is TRBJ1-2; tentatively, D is TRBD1 (6 bases). V dropped 5 bases and J dropped 1 base, with 11 bases sitting between them. This CDR3 region has 14 residues. Germline V lookup: CDR1 SEHNR, CDR2 FQNEAQ (reference sequence). This chain's CDR3 is CASSPTGSNYGYTF. For the CDR3, the DNA is TGTGCCAGCAGCCCGACAGGAAGTAACTATGGCTACACCTTC.

The CDR3 DNA is TGTGCCAGCAGCTTACTCAGGGACTACAATGAGCAGTTCTTC. Translation: CASSLLRDYNEQFF. The chain carries TRBV11-2 and TRBJ2-1; D might be TRBD1 (5 bases). The CDR3 has 14 amino acids. The V gene's germline CDR1 is SGHAT and CDR2 FQNNGV. V gave up 2 bases and J gave up 3 bases, with 8 bases separating them.

The chain employs TRBV5-5 and TRBJ1-5; 9 nucleotides agree with TRBD1. CDR3 length equals 15 residues. J was trimmed by 4 bases and V by 4 bases; bases with no gene match: 6. The germline V gene encodes CDR1 SGHKS and CDR2 YYEKEE (reference sequence). In nucleotides, the CDR3 is TGTGCCAGCAGCAAGGACAGGGGCCGAAATCAGCCCCAGCATTTT. Protein product: CASSKDRGRNQPQHF.

The rearrangement uses TRBV6-2 or TRBV6-3 and TRBJ1-2, with 10 bases matching TRBD1. The CDR3 is made up of 19 amino acids. V dropped 0 bases and J dropped 8; count of bases not matched to a gene: 18. CDR1 and CDR2 (germline): MNHEY, SVGEGT. CDR3 residues: CASSYSTAGTGDYSWGYTF. The CDR3 nucleotides read TGTGCCAGCAGTTACTCGACAGCCGGGACAGGGGACTACTCTTGGGGCTACACCTTC.

The chain recombines TRBV12-5 with TRBJ1-2; 8 nucleotides match TRBD1. In germline, CDR1 is LGHNT, CDR2 FRNRAP. This CDR3 contains 15 residues. The junction had 5 bases not matched to a gene; V was cut back by 2 bases and J by 3 bases. CDR3 in amino acids: CASGLSDRAHYGYTF. The DNA of the CDR3 is TGTGCTAGTGGTTTGTCGGACAGGGCCCACTATGGCTACACCTTC.

V gene TRBV28 combines with J gene TRBJ2-7, with D possibly TRBD1 on 6 matching bases. Trimming pared 5 bases from V and 2 bases from J, leaving 16 bases between. From germline, CDR1 is MDHEN and CDR2 SYDVKM. The CDR3 runs 15 residues. DNA for the CDR3: TGTGCCAGCAGTGGGCCGGGACACAGCACCTACGAGCAGTACTTC. This gives the protein CASSGPGHSTYEQYF.

A few counts support this clone. The chain employs TRBV9 and TRBJ2-1, with 15 bases identical to TRBD2. CDR3 size: 20 residues. V trimming: 4 bases; J trimming: 0 bases; junction bases outside the gene matches: 11. Germline CDR1 SGDLS, CDR2 YYNGEE. The CDR3 reads CASSHPGTSGRSSSYNEQFF. Written as DNA, the CDR3 is TGTGCCAGCAGCCACCCCGGGACTAGCGGGAGGTCAAGCTCCTACAATGAGCAGTTCTTC.

This CDR3 reads CATENSFTYEQYF. DNA of the CDR3: TGTGCCACCGAAAACAGTTTTACCTACGAGCAGTACTTC. The chain has TRBV24-1 and TRBJ2-7; D uncertain. Germline lookup yields CDR1 KGHDR and CDR2 SFDVKD. There are 13 residues in the CDR3. V lost 9 bases, J lost 2 bases, and 13 bases lay in between.

This chain uses TRBV28 with TRBJ1-2; the D gene is possibly TRBD1 (6 bases). CDR1 and CDR2 from the germline V gene are MDHEN and SYDVKM. This CDR3 is 13 amino acids long. V lost 3 bases and J 4 bases, leaving 9 bases between the germline ends. The CDR3 protein is CASSLQGPYGYTF. The DNA of the CDR3 is TGTGCCAGCAGTTTGCAGGGGCCCTATGGCTACACCTTC.

The rearrangement uses TRBV6-5 and TRBJ1-2, with D uncertain. V gave up 5 bases and J gave up 1 base, with 11 bases separating them. Germline V gene lookup returns CDR1 MNHEY and CDR2 SVGAGI. This CDR3 spans 14 amino acids. The CDR3 DNA reads as TGTGCCAGCAGTCCCCTCGGAGTTAACTATGGCTACACCTTC. Residues: CASSPLGVNYGYTF.

Here the CDR3 DNA reads TGTGCCAGCAGCTTAGGGGCAGGGGGCGTTCCTTCAACTAATGAAAAACTGTTTTTT. As protein: CASSLGAGGVPSTNEKLFF. This chain connects TRBV13 to TRBJ1-4, with 8 bases that match TRBD1. Germline V lookup: CDR1 PRHDT, CDR2 FYEKMQ (reference sequence). Unmatched junction bases numbered 9, after V lost 0 bases and J lost 0 bases. CDR3 length equals 19 residues. Using reference TRBV13 and TRBJ1-4 for the parts outside the CDR3, the full variable domain is AAGVIQSPRHLIKEKRETATLKCYPIPRHDTVYWYQQGPGQDPQFLISFYEKMQSDKGSIPDRFSAQQFSDYHSELNMSSLELGDSALYFCASSLGAGGVPSTNEKLFFGSGTQLSVL.

The gene calls are TRBV27 and TRBJ1-3, with a possible D match to TRBD1 (5 bases). V gave up 2 bases and J gave up 2 bases, with 10 bases separating them. CDR1 and CDR2 (germline): MNHEY, SMNVEV (reference sequence). The CDR3 is 15 amino acids. As DNA, the CDR3 is TGTGCCAGCAGTTTAATCGGAGGGGCTGGAAACACCATATATTTT. It encodes CASSLIGGAGNTIYF.

This rearrangement joins TRBV5-1 to TRBJ1-2, with TRBD1 matching over 7 bases. CDR1 SGHRS and CDR2 YFSETQ come from the germline V gene. V shed 2 bases, J shed 3 bases, and the junction held 4 bases outside the gene matches. This CDR3 has 14 residues. The CDR3 bases are TGCGCCAGCAGCTTCGGAACAGGGGACTATGGCTACACCTTC. It specifies CASSFGTGDYGYTF. Filled out from reference TRBV5-1 and TRBJ1-2, the complete variable domain reads KAGVTQTPRYLIKTRGQQVTLSCSPISGHRSVSWYQQTPGQGLQFLFEYFSETQRNKGNFPGRFSGRQFSNSRSEMNVSTLELGDSALYLCASSFGTGDYGYTFGSGTRLTVV.

The CDR3 sequence: CASSQEGGGRRPFF. CDR3 bases: TGTGCCAGCAGCCAAGAAGGTGGTGGCAGGAGGCCGTTCTTC. This chain uses TRBV3-1 (or the pseudogene TRBV3-2) with TRBJ2-1; TRBD2 is a possible D gene (5 bases). Trimming took off 0 bases at V and 15 bases at J, with 18 bases between the two ends. Per the germline V gene, CDR1 is LGHDT and CDR2 is YNNKEL (reference sequence). The CDR3 spans 14 residues.

V gene TRBV29-1 combines with J gene TRBJ1-1; D unclear. Trimming removed 7 bases from V and 3 bases from J, with 6 bases in between. Germline V CDR1 and CDR2: SQVTM, ANQGSEA. The CDR3 loop spans 10 amino acids. CDR3 protein: CSGTHTEAFF. CDR3 coding DNA: TGCAGCGGAACACACACTGAAGCTTTCTTT.

The chain couples TRBV7-2 to TRBJ2-3; a possible D gene is TRBD1 (6 bases). Trimming removed 5 bases at V and 0 bases at J, with 9 bases between. Germline V gives CDR1 SGHTA, CDR2 FQGNSA. The CDR3 totals 14 residues. CDR3 DNA sequence: TGTGCCAGCAGCCAAGGGGGAAGCACAGATACGCAGTATTTT. It encodes CASSQGGSTDTQYF.

The chain combines TRBV2 with TRBJ2-7; 9 nucleotides agree with TRBD1. This CDR3 has 15 amino acids. Trimming removed 4 bases from V and 5 bases from J; junction bases left unmatched: 9. From germline, CDR1 is SNHLY and CDR2 FYNNEI. CDR3 DNA: TGTGCCAGCAGTGCGGGGACAGGGTCGGCCCACGAGCAGTACTTC. Its translation is CASSAGTGSAHEQYF.

The chain employs TRBV15 and TRBJ1-3; D gene uncertain. V lost 0 bases, J lost 1 base, and 13 bases lay in between. This CDR3 spans 17 amino acids. Germline CDR1 is LNHNV and CDR2 is YYDKDF (reference sequence). The CDR3 loop is CATSRDKIRTSGNTIYF. The CDR3 DNA reads TGTGCCACCAGCAGAGATAAAATTAGAACTTCTGGAAACACCATATATTTT.

This rearrangement joins TRBV5-1 to TRBJ2-7; D not resolved. Germline V lookup: CDR1 SGHRS, CDR2 YFSETQ. Trimming pared 0 bases from V and 2 bases from J, leaving 12 bases between. The CDR3 has 15 residues. CDR3 sequence (DNA): TGCGCCAGCAGCTTGGGCCCTGTCACTCCCTACGAGCAGTACTTC. Residues: CASSLGPVTPYEQYF.